This T cell receptor beta chain derives from a study of blood T cell repertoires in COVID-19. TCRdb keeps only in-frame clones here, not all; method: immunoSEQ multiplex PCR. The sample holds approximately 130,000 clones; over 55% are singletons and the top ten take 2% to 2.5%. Trimming pared 6 bases from V and 4 bases from J, leaving 9 bases between. Germline CDR1 and CDR2: SNHLY and FYNNEI. The length of the CDR3 is 12 residues. The sequencing input was peripheral blood. This clonotype was sampled from a woman aged 70 to 79 with acute or convalescent COVID-19. This chain uses TRBV2 with TRBJ2-5, with no clear D. This chain's CDR3 is CASRAAAETQYF. Written as DNA, the CDR3 is TGTGCCAGCAGGGCGGCAGCAGAGACCCAGTACTTC.